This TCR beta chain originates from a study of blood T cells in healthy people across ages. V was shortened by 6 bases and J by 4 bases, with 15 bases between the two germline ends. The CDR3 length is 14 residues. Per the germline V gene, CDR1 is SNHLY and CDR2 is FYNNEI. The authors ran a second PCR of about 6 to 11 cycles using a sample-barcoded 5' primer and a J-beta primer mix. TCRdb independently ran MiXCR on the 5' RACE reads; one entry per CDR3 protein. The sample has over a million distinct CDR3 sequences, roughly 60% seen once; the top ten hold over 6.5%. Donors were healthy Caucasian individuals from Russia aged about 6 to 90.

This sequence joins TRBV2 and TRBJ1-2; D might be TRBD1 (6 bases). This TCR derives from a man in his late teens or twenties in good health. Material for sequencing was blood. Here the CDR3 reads CASRAQTGGYGYTF. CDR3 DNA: TGTGCCAGCAGGGCCCAGACAGGTGGCTATGGCTACACCTTC.